This note documents a single T cell receptor (beta chain) sequence. Antigen: not known. Per germline, CDR1 GTSNPN and CDR2 SVGIG (reference sequence). The CDR3 spans 14 residues. V dropped 0 bases and J dropped 1 base, with 7 bases sitting between them. This specimen comes from a study of cytomegalovirus exposure and HLA in healthy donors. Study-level points and caveats: A later analysis reportedly found that, within productive TCRs, an Asian-associated ancestry cluster had fewer N-insertions than the mean observed across the roughly 700 donors.

PCR involved 60 Vbeta and 13 Jbeta primers. Repertoires were generated with immunoSEQ multiplex PCR, while TCRdb's copy carries only in-frame clones and drops some. The sample holds 150,000 or so clones; around 68% are singletons and the top ten take under 2.5%. The chain links TRBV30 to TRBJ1-5; possible D gene TRBD1, 5 bases. The material sequenced was PBMCs. The TCR originated in a man aged 25-40 years in good health and CMV-seronegative. The CDR3 nucleotides read TGTGCCTGGAGTGTAAGACAGAGCAATCAGCCCCAGCATTTT. Its protein is CAWSVRQSNQPQHF.